This record looks at one TCR beta chain sequence and its context. This sample was taken from a study of blood T cell repertoires in COVID-19. Turning to the study itself: Specimens from acute and convalescent COVID-19 originated in the United States, Italy and Spain. Nucleic acid was either cDNA or gDNA, and it came from T cells, B-cell-depleted T cells, or PBMCs.

CDR1 is MNHEY, CDR2 SVGAGI, per germline. V was pared by 6 bases and J by 2 bases, with 3 bases of the junction left unmatched. The CDR3 length is 13 residues. Assay used: immunoSEQ multiplex PCR; TCRdb lists only in-frame clones, some missing. The sample gives over 350,000 clones, approximately 90% of which show up once; 0.95% to 1% is in the top ten. Sequencing input: PBMCs or T cells enriched from blood (not recorded which). V is TRBV6-5 and J is TRBJ2-7; 8 nucleotides align to TRBD1. The sequence was obtained from a woman aged 25 to 39 with acute COVID-19. The CDR3 DNA reads as TGTGCCAGCAGCCAGGGACAGGCCTACGAGCAGTACTTC. Its protein product is CASSQGQAYEQYF.